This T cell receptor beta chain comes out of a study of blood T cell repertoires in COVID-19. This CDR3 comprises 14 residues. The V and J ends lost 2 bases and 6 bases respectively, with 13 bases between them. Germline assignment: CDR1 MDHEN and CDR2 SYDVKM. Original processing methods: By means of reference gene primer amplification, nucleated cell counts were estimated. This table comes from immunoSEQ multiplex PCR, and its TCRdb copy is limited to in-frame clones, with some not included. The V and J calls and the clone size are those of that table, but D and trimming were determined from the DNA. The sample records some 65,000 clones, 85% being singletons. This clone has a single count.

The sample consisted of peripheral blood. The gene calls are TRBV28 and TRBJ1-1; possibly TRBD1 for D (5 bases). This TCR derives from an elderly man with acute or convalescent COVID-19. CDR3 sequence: CASSLASGLAEAFF. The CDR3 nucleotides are TGTGCCAGCAGTTTAGCTTCAGGGTTGGCTGAAGCTTTCTTT.